This T cell receptor beta chain was retrieved from a study of control samples from healthy donors and cancer patients. The length of the CDR3 is 13 residues. Germline V lookup: CDR1 KGHDR, CDR2 SFDVKD. Details on this clone: At one end the junction does not follow the germline gene, possibly because of a read error.

Here immunoSEQ multiplex PCR was the method, and the copy in TCRdb shows in-frame clones only, minus some. The profile shows around 68,000 clones, over 65% of them singletons. The rearrangement links TRBV24-1 to TRBJ1-1; D perhaps matches TRBD1 (5 bases). The TCR comes from a woman aged 45-65 years with lung cancer. The sequencing input was PBMCs. The CDR3 region has the DNA TGTGCCACCAGTGATTCCCCGGACACTAAAGCTTTCTTT. This sequence encodes CATSDSPDTKAFF.